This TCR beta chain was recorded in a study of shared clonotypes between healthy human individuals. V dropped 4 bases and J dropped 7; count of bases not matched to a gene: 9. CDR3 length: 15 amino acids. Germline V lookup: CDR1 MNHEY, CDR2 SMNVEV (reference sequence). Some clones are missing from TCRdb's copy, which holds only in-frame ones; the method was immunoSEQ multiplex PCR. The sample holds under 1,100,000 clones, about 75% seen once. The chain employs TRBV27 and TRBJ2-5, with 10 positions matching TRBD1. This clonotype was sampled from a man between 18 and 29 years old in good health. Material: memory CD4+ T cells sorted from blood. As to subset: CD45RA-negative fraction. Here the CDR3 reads CASSSFGTGAWTQYF. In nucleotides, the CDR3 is TGTGCCAGCAGTTCTTTCGGGACAGGGGCATGGACCCAGTACTTC.